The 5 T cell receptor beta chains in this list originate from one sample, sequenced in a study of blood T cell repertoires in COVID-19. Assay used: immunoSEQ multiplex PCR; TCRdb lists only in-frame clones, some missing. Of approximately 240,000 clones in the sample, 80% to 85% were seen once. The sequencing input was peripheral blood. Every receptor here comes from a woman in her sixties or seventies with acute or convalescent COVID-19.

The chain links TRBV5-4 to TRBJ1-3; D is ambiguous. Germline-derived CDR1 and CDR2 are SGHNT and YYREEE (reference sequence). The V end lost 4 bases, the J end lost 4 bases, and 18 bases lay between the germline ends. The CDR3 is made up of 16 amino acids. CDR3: CASSPTIATEGNTIYF. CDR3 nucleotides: TGTGCCAGCAGCCCTACTATAGCGACGGAAGGAAACACCATATATTTT.

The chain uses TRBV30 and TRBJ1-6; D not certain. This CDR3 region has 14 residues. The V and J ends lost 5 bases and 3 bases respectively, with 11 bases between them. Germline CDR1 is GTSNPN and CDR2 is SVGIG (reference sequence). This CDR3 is CAWATTHYNSPLHF. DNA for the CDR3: TGTGCCTGGGCTACGACACACTATAATTCACCCCTCCACTTT.

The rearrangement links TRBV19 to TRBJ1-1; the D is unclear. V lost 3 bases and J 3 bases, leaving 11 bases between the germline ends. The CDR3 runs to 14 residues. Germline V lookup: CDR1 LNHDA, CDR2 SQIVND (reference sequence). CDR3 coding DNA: TGTGCCAGTAGTATCCTACAGACCCACACTGAAGCTTTCTTT. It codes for CASSILQTHTEAFF.

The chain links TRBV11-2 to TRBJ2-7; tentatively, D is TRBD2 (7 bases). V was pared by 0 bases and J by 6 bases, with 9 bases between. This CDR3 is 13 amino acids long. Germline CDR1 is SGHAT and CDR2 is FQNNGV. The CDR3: CASSLERGAEQYF. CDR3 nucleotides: TGTGCCAGCAGCTTAGAACGGGGGGCCGAGCAGTACTTC.

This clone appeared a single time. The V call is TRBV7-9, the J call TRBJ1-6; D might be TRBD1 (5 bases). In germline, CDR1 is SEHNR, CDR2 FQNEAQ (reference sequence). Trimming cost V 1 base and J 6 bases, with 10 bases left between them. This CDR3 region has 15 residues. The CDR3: CASSLVGVSNSPLHF. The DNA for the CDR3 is TGTGCCAGCAGCTTAGTAGGGGTGTCTAATTCACCCCTCCACTTT. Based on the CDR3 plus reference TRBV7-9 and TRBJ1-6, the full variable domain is DTGVSQNPRHKITKRGQNVTFRCDPISEHNRLYWYRQTLGQGPEFLTYFQNEAQLEKSRLLSDRFSAERPKGSFSTLEIQRTEQGDSAMYLCASSLVGVSNSPLHFGNGTRLTVT.